The clone carrying this T cell receptor (beta chain) occurred many times. Its target is unknown. The sample originates from a study of glioma-infiltrating T cells. Study-wide results and limits: Only very few CDR3 sequences appeared in both tissue and blood.

The iRepertoire nested amplicon-rescue multiplex PCR amplified TCR alpha and beta CDR3s from RNA. Tissue mRNA or PBMC total RNA, roughly 100-400 ng, went into one-step reverse transcription and amplification. TCRdb itself ran the multiplex PCR reads through MiXCR, one entry per CDR3 protein. The profile shows roughly 200,000 distinct CDR3 sequences, roughly two fifths of them singletons. Trimming removed 0 bases at V and 0 bases at J, with 6 bases between. Looked up from germline, CDR1 is DFQATT and CDR2 is SNEGSKA (reference sequence). There are 14 residues in the CDR3. The sequence derives from a human donor with low-grade glioma or glioblastoma, undergoing nonglioma brain surgery, or in good health (not recorded which). The sequencing sample was made of glioma tissue, nonneoplastic brain tissue, or PBMCs (not recorded which). V and J are TRBV20-1 and TRBJ1-5, with D unclear. The CDR3 sequence: CSAREDYSNQPQHF. CDR3 DNA: TGCAGTGCTAGAGAAGACTATAGCAATCAGCCCCAGCATTTT.